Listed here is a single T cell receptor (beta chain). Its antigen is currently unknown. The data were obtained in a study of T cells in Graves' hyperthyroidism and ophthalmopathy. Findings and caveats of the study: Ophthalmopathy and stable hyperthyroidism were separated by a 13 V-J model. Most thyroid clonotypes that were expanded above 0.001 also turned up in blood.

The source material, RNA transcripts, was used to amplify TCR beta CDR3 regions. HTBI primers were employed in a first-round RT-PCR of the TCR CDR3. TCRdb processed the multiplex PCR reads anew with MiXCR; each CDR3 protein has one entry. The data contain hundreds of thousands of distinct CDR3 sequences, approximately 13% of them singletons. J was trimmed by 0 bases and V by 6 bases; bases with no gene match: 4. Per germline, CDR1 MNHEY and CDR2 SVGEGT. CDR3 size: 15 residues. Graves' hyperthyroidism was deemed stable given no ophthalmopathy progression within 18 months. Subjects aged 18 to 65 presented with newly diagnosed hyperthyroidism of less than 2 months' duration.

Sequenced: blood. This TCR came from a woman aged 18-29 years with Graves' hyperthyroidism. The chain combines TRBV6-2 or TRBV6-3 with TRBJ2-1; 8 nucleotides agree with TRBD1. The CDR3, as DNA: TGTGCCAGCAGGGTACAGGGGGGCTCCTACAATGAGCAGTTCTTC. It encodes CASRVQGGSYNEQFF.